A single sample gave rise to the 21 T cell receptor beta chains below, sequenced in a study of T cell repertoires in cytomegalovirus infection. TCRdb used MiXCR to reprocess the reads, holding one entry per CDR3 protein. This sample yields fewer than 550,000 distinct CDR3 sequences, of which 26% are seen a single time; less than 15% belongs to the top ten. The sample consisted of PBMCs. The receptors shown here come from a human donor in good health (CMV status not recorded). Some clones in this sample may be carry-over from other donors' samples.

This chain joins TRBV11-3 and TRBJ2-1; tentative D call: TRBD2 (5 bases). CDR1 and CDR2 (germline): SGHNT, YENEEA. V lost 1 base and J lost 4, with 8 bases in between. CDR3 length: 14 residues. CDR3 amino acids: CASSLGRFYNEQFF. In nucleotides, the CDR3 is TGTGCCAGCAGCTTAGGGAGGTTTTACAATGAGCAGTTCTTC.

This chain connects TRBV5-1 to TRBJ1-2, with D possibly TRBD1 on 6 matching bases. This CDR3 is built from 14 residues. The V gene's germline CDR1 is SGHRS and CDR2 YFSETQ. The V gene lost 0 bases and the J gene lost 8 bases, with 14 bases spanning the gap. CDR3 nucleotide sequence: TGCGCCAGCAGCTTGGTTGGACAGCGAGGGGGCTACACCTTC. It is translated as CASSLVGQRGGYTF.

V gene TRBV7-1 combines with J gene TRBJ2-5, with D perhaps assigned TRBD1 or TRBD2 (5 bases each). TRBV7-1 is an ORF for which the function is uncertain. The V gene lost 5 bases and the J gene lost 5 bases, with 21 bases spanning the gap. The CDR3 is 16 residues long. In DNA form, the CDR3 reads TGTGCCAGCAGCCTGGGAGAGGGGCTGGTTTCGGAGACCCAGTACTTC. This codes for CASSLGEGLVSETQYF.

At least ten counts were recorded for this clonotype. The chain links TRBV7-2 to TRBJ2-7, with 9 bases matching TRBD2. Germline assignment: CDR1 SGHTA and CDR2 FQGNSA. The CDR3 loop spans 16 amino acids. V was pared by 1 base and J by 2 bases, with 6 bases of the junction left unmatched. The CDR3 region is CASSLVPSGATYEQYF. The CDR3 DNA follows: TGTGCCAGCAGCTTAGTTCCTAGCGGGGCCACCTACGAGCAGTACTTC.

V and J are TRBV10-2 and TRBJ1-6; 7 bases align to TRBD1. Unmatched junction bases numbered 10, after V lost 10 bases and J lost 7 bases. The CDR3 sequence is 14 residues long. Germline CDR1 and CDR2: WSHSY and SAAADI. CDR3 protein: CATREGQQNSPLHF. Here the CDR3 DNA reads TGCGCCACCAGAGAGGGACAGCAAAATTCACCCCTCCACTTT.

This clonotype was counted a single time. This chain connects TRBV4-3 to TRBJ1-3; no definite D call. Germline V CDR1 and CDR2: LGHNA, YSLEER. Trimming shortened V by 1 base and J by 0 bases, and 7 bases separated the two germline ends. This CDR3 has 15 amino acids. CDR3 loop: CASSQGAVSGNTIYF. The CDR3 DNA is TGCGCCAGCAGCCAAGGCGCGGTCTCTGGAAACACCATATATTTT.

This clonotype was recorded many times. V is TRBV11-2 and J is TRBJ1-4; possibly TRBD1 for D (5 bases). The CDR3 extends over 14 amino acids. The V gene lost 3 bases and the J gene lost 7 bases, with 12 bases spanning the gap. Germline V gene data show CDR1 as SGHAT and CDR2 as FQNNGV. The CDR3: CASSLDTWGEKLFF. CDR3 in DNA: TGTGCCAGCAGCTTGGACACCTGGGGTGAAAAACTGTTTTTT. Full variable domain (outside the CDR3, taken from reference TRBV11-2 and TRBJ1-4): EAGVAQSPRYKIIEKRQSVAFWCNPISGHATLYWYQQILGQGPKLLIQFQNNGVVDDSQLPKDRFSAERLKGVDSTLKIQPAKLEDSAVYLCASSLDTWGEKLFFGSGTQLSVL.

The sample holds a few counts of this clonotype. The chain joins TRBV20-1 to TRBJ2-6, with D perhaps matching TRBD1 (5 bases). This CDR3 has 16 residues. CDR1 DFQATT and CDR2 SNEGSKA come from the germline V gene (reference sequence). The germline V and J ends were trimmed by 6 bases and 2 bases, with 17 bases remaining between them. In DNA form, the CDR3 reads TGCAGTGCCAGCCCCGGAAGGGGTACTGGGGCCAACGTCCTGACTTTC. It encodes CSASPGRGTGANVLTF.

The chain joins TRBV7-8 to TRBJ2-2, with D unresolved. CDR1 and CDR2 from the germline V gene are SGHVS and FQNEAQ. Deletions cut 4 bases from V and 0 bases from J, with 15 bases between. The CDR3 spans 17 residues. DNA of the CDR3: TGTGCCAGCAGCTCGTCTTTGGGCCTCGCGAACACCGGGGAGCTGTTTTTT. Translating gives CASSSSLGLANTGELFF.

This clonotype was seen repeatedly, ten times or more. The chain couples TRBV6-2 or TRBV6-3 to TRBJ2-7; 8 bases agree with TRBD1. Germline-derived CDR1 and CDR2 are MNHEY and SVGEGT. The CDR3 extends over 13 amino acids. Germline trimming cut 9 bases from V and 2 bases from J; bases unmatched to any gene: 6. CDR3 DNA: TGTGCCAGACCGACAGGGGCACCCTACGAGCAGTACGTC. Its protein is CARPTGAPYEQYV.

V is TRBV5-6 and J is TRBJ2-3; D uncertain. CDR1 is SGHDT, CDR2 YYEEEE, per germline. The CDR3 contains 14 residues. The V end lost 1 base, the J end lost 6 bases, and 12 bases lay between the germline ends. The CDR3 DNA follows: TGTGCCAGCAGCTTGTCGCCACTGTCGGATACGCAGTATTTT. Its translation: CASSLSPLSDTQYF.

The rearrangement joins TRBV6-2 or TRBV6-3 to TRBJ2-7; 7 bases line up with TRBD2. The germline gives CDR1 MNHEY, CDR2 SVGEGT. Losses at the gene ends were 6 bases for V and 4 bases for J; bases not matched to a gene: 9. The CDR3 spans 14 residues. CDR3 protein: CASSPPSGLYEQYV. CDR3 in DNA: TGTGCCAGCAGCCCTCCTAGCGGATTATACGAGCAGTACGTC.

This clonotype was detected only a few times. The J gene is TRBJ2-1, the V gene TRBV20-1; D is unresolved. Per germline, CDR1 DFQATT and CDR2 SNEGSKA (reference sequence). The CDR3 has 13 residues. V was pared by 7 bases and J by 7 bases, with 17 bases between. As DNA, the CDR3 is TGCAGTGAAGCAACCGGGCCCGGGAATGAGCAGTTCTTC. Translation gives CSEATGPGNEQFF.

The chain employs TRBV27 and TRBJ1-5; D gene uncertain. Germline V CDR1 and CDR2: MNHEY, SMNVEV (reference sequence). The V and J ends lost 4 bases and 6 bases respectively, with 13 bases between them. The CDR3 has 14 residues. The CDR3 coding sequence is TGTGCCAGCAGTTCGGGGTACGACGGTCAGCCCCAGCATTTT. Its protein product is CASSSGYDGQPQHF.

V usage is TRBV25-1 and J usage is TRBJ1-4; D not resolved. V was pared by 8 bases and J by 7 bases, with 8 bases between. The CDR3 runs to 11 residues. Germline V gene data show CDR1 as MGHDK and CDR2 as SYGVNS. In DNA form, the CDR3 reads TGTGCCAGCGACCGAATTGAAAAACTGTTTTTT. This gives the protein CASDRIEKLFF.

The chain combines TRBV6-2 or TRBV6-3 with TRBJ1-2; weak D call: TRBD1 (6 bases). The CDR3 is 14 residues long. V was pared by 6 bases and J by 2 bases, with 13 bases between. Looked up from germline, CDR1 is MNHEY and CDR2 is SVGEGT. The CDR3 region has the DNA TGTGCCAGCAGGACCGGACAGACCAACTATGGCTACACCTTC. Protein sequence: CASRTGQTNYGYTF.

V gene TRBV7-9 combines with J gene TRBJ2-3; a weak D match, TRBD2 (5 bases). The CDR3 spans 16 residues. Trimming left V 6 bases short and J 4 bases short, with 20 bases between. The germline V gene has CDR1 SEHNR and CDR2 FQNEAQ (reference sequence). Here the CDR3 reads CASSQLPGEMPDTQYF. The CDR3 DNA follows: TGTGCCAGCAGTCAACTCCCTGGGGAGATGCCAGATACGCAGTATTTT. Filled out from reference TRBV7-9 and TRBJ2-3, the complete variable domain reads DTGVSQNPRHKITKRGQNVTFRCDPISEHNRLYWYRQTLGQGPEFLTYFQNEAQLEKSRLLSDRFSAERPKGSFSTLEIQRTEQGDSAMYLCASSQLPGEMPDTQYFGPGTRLTVL.

The chain joins TRBV5-4 to TRBJ2-3; 10 nucleotides match TRBD2. Trimming cost V 0 bases and J 4 bases; bases outside gene matches: 11. The CDR3 contains 18 residues. Germline CDR1 SGHNT, CDR2 YYREEE (reference sequence). The CDR3 DNA sequence: TGTGCCAGCAGCTTGGGAACTAGCGGGACCCCAGTGGCAGATACGCAGTATTTT. Translated, it gives CASSLGTSGTPVADTQYF.

There are a few counts of this clonotype. This chain joins TRBV9 and TRBJ1-1; TRBD1 matches at 8 bases. The CDR3 has 16 residues. Germline V CDR1 and CDR2: SGDLS, YYNGEE. With V trimmed by 3 bases and J by 1 base, 8 bases remained unmatched. In DNA form, the CDR3 reads TGTGCCAGCAGCGGACGGGGACAGGTGGGGAACACTGAAGCTTTCTTT. Its translation is CASSGRGQVGNTEAFF.

The table lists this clonotype with a few counts. CDR3 in DNA: TGTGCCAGCAGCGACCCTCGAAGCCTTTACACAGATACGCAGTATTTT. Translated, it gives CASSDPRSLYTDTQYF. The chain links TRBV6-2 or TRBV6-3 to TRBJ2-3; no clear D. V was cut by 6 bases and J by 2 bases, with 18 bases left in between. This CDR3 has 16 residues. CDR1 is MNHEY, CDR2 SVGEGT, per germline.

This clonotype was counted many times. The chain links TRBV28 to TRBJ2-1, with D possibly matching TRBD1 (5 bases). CDR1 and CDR2 from the germline V gene are MDHEN and SYDVKM. Trimming removed 2 bases at V and 5 bases at J, with 10 bases between. The CDR3 sequence is 14 residues long. The CDR3 here is CASSLAGYHNEQFF. The DNA of the CDR3 is TGTGCCAGCAGTTTAGCAGGGTACCACAATGAGCAGTTCTTC.